This T cell receptor (beta chain) stems from a study of blood T cell repertoires in COVID-19 (dated by TCRdb to 2018 to 2020). With respect to the entire study: Samples from collaborators originated in the United States, Italy and Spain and spanned both the acute and convalescent phases of COVID-19. The prospective study material was composed of cDNA or gDNA derived from T cells, B-cell-depleted T cells, or PBMCs. Subjects who had been exposed to COVID-19, were actively infected with it, or had recovered from it provided the deeply sampled blood TCRbeta repertoires that made up the dataset. The repertoires were released in a freely available public database meant as a resource for research on the immune response to SARS-CoV-2. Samples were obtained from the ongoing ImmuneRACE study (first 160 participants) and from about 1,300 subjects provided by 6 global collaborators. Nearly every sample came with metadata listing a de-identified subject ID, COVID-19 status, age in years and sex. Where HLA class I and class II types were available, the types were taken from metadata supplied by the sample provider, not from assay-based typing. General study outcomes and caveats: Clinical and demographic metadata were provided uncurated, with the amount varying by source and participant.

The immunoSEQ Assay, a bias-controlled multiplex PCR, was used to amplify TCRbeta CDR3 regions from genomic DNA. In the source study's methods: The number of nucleated cells in each sample was estimated from the amplification of reference gene primers within the assay. To quantify the absolute abundance of each unique TCRbeta CDR3 rearrangement, sequence reads were collapsed and filtered. For each sample, productive Simpson clonality was calculated as the square root of Simpson's diversity index over productive rearrangements. TCRdb took this table from immuneACCESS and kept in-frame rearrangements with V and J called. Such tables lack part of the clones; where checked against another copy, unresolved V genes explain under half of the gap, and the rest is unexplained. The V and J calls and clone size were taken over from that table, and D and trimming were inferred from the DNA. Here the sample has 150,000 to 200,000 clones; over 70% occur a single time. Jointly, the top ten make up about 6% of the sample.

V and J lose 10 bases and 1 base, and a span of 10 bases separates them. The germline V gene gives CDR1 as KGHSH and CDR2 as LQKENI. From the cysteine through the phenylalanine, the CDR3 covers 12 amino acids. The retained sequence is limited to the CDR3, 36 bases, with the frame set at the first base. Enrolling through a virtual design, the prospective study's participants ranged in age from roughly 18 to 90 years and lived across roughly 24 United States geographic areas. To assign participants to cohorts, the prospective study relied on clinical history that participants themselves reported in a screening survey and a study questionnaire. Each participant in the prospective study had whole blood, serum and a nasopharyngeal or oropharyngeal swab collected by mobile phlebotomists. Participants in the prospective study had the option to provide additional blood draws and questionnaires over a roughly 2-month period. Blood samples from the prospective study were shipped frozen or at room temperature prior to DNA extraction.

Turning to this clone: The antigen this receptor binds is unknown. Per-base quality was not reported, and no clone a single base away is much larger than it.

This sequence was found in a woman between 40 and 50 years old with acute COVID-19. The chain is made from TRBV18 and TRBJ1-2; TRBD1 could be the D gene, as 6 bases match. Sequences were obtained from PBMCs or T cells enriched from blood (not recorded which). The CDR3 protein: CATTRGNYGYTF. The sequenced DNA is TGTGCCACAACCAGGGGTAACTATGGCTACACCTTC.